A single T cell receptor beta chain is shown here with its context. The record originates from a study of OX40 agonist ivuxolimab in advanced cancers. The CDR3 runs 14 residues. Germline trimming cut 3 bases from V and 5 bases from J; bases unmatched to any gene: 4. CDR1 is SGDLS, CDR2 YYNGEE, per germline. TCRdb keeps only in-frame clones here, not all; method: immunoSEQ multiplex PCR. The profile shows some 60,000 clones, roughly nine tenths of them singletons. The chain links TRBV9 to TRBJ1-1; 10 bases line up with TRBD1. The source is an adult with an advanced solid tumor such as melanoma, head and neck, liver or kidney cancer. The input for sequencing was CD4+ or CD8+ T cells sorted from blood, taken in a trial of the OX40 agonist ivuxolimab. The CDR3 DNA is TGTGCCAGCAGCGAGGACAGGGGGGAGACTGAAGCTTTCTTT. This translates into CASSEDRGETEAFF.